The 30 T cell receptor beta chains listed next were all sequenced from one sample in a study of T-cell reconstitution after alpha-beta-depleted transplantation in children (dated by TCRdb to 2016 to 2017). The receptor library was made with PCR. Instrument on record: Illumina HiSeq 2500. TCR library preparation used molecular barcoding, with unique molecular identifiers applied to normalize quantification of the TCRbeta repertoire. The public reads were reanalyzed by TCRdb: fastp trimming at Q25, MiXCR alignment, in-frame beta chains only. Identical CDR3 protein sequences are pooled into one entry, listed with their most common genes and DNA. The sample contains some 490,000 distinct CDR3 sequences, under 15% of them found a single time. The ten most abundant clones make up less than 6.5% of the sample. Specimen: PBMCs from the stem cell graft donor, collected from the stem cell graft. Receptors originate from a human donor who donated a stem cell graft to a child with combined immunodeficiency.

This clonotype came up a few times. This chain uses TRBV5-5 with TRBJ1-1; tentatively, D is TRBD1 (5 bases). This CDR3 is 16 amino acids long. Germline-derived CDR1 and CDR2 are SGHKS and YYEKEE (reference sequence). The germline V and J ends were trimmed by 3 bases and 7 bases, with 22 bases remaining between them. The CDR3 reads CASSWGVGSGRIEAFF. The CDR3 coding sequence is TGTGCCAGCAGCTGGGGCGTAGGTTCGGGACGGATTGAAGCTTTCTTT.

This clonotype was counted a few times. The DNA for the CDR3 is TGTGCCAGCGGCCTAGGGAGATACAATGAGCAGTTCTTC. This translates into CASGLGRYNEQFF. This chain joins TRBV12-3 or TRBV12-4 and TRBJ2-1, with a weak D call TRBD2 (5 bases). Trimming left V 8 bases short and J 4 bases short, with 12 bases between. The CDR3 length is 13 residues.

The chain's CDR3 is CASSQDKQGADTQYF. The CDR3 nucleotides read TGTGCCAGCAGCCAAGATAAACAGGGTGCAGATACGCAGTATTTT. The rearrangement uses TRBV4-2 and TRBJ2-3, with a possible D match to TRBD1 (6 bases). In germline, CDR1 is LGHNA, CDR2 YNFKEQ. The V and J ends lost 0 bases and 4 bases respectively, with 11 bases between them. The CDR3 is made up of 15 amino acids.

CDR3 region: CASRAGPAYGYTF. CDR3 sequence (DNA): TGTGCCAGCAGGGCCGGGCCAGCGTATGGCTACACCTTC. The chain combines TRBV12-3 or TRBV12-4 with TRBJ1-2, with D hard to call. V shed 6 bases and J shed 5 bases, with 13 bases lying between them. This CDR3 region has 13 residues.

This chain links TRBV7-9 with TRBJ1-2; 7 bases agree with TRBD1. The CDR3 is made up of 13 amino acids. Germline CDR1 and CDR2: SEHNR and FQNEAQ (reference sequence). V dropped 5 bases and J dropped 7; count of bases not matched to a gene: 7. CDR3 bases: TGTGCCAGCAGCGCCCCAGGGGGTCGTGGCTACACCTTC. Protein sequence: CASSAPGGRGYTF.

CDR3 in amino acids: CAWSVIVGDTQYF. DNA of the CDR3: TGTGCCTGGAGTGTGATAGTGGGGGATACGCAGTATTTT. The rearrangement uses TRBV30 and TRBJ2-3; D call uncertain. The V gene lost 0 bases and the J gene lost 6 bases, with 10 bases spanning the gap. Germline V gene data show CDR1 as GTSNPN and CDR2 as SVGIG (reference sequence). The CDR3 covers 13 residues.

The chain combines TRBV30 with TRBJ2-7; 8 nucleotides align to TRBD1. The CDR3 totals 13 residues. CDR1 GTSNPN and CDR2 SVGIG come from the germline V gene (reference sequence). J was trimmed by 2 bases and V by 4 bases; bases with no gene match: 4. CDR3 sequence reads: CAWTGTGTYEQYF. In nucleotides, the CDR3 is TGTGCCTGGACCGGGACAGGTACCTACGAGCAGTACTTC.

This clonotype was recorded many times. The rearrangement links TRBV5-1 to TRBJ2-7, with 9 bases matching TRBD2. V trimming: 2 bases; J trimming: 7 bases; junction bases outside the gene matches: 7. Germline V gene data show CDR1 as SGHRS and CDR2 as YFSETQ. This CDR3 spans 14 amino acids. In DNA, the CDR3 is TGCGCCAGCAGCTTCACTAGCGGGTTACAGGAGCAGTACTTC. This translates into CASSFTSGLQEQYF. The full variable domain, its missing parts supplied by reference TRBV5-1 and TRBJ2-7, is KAGVTQTPRYLIKTRGQQVTLSCSPISGHRSVSWYQQTPGQGLQFLFEYFSETQRNKGNFPGRFSGRQFSNSRSEMNVSTLELGDSALYLCASSFTSGLQEQYFGPGTRLTVT.

The gene calls are TRBV5-6 and TRBJ2-1; tentatively, D is TRBD2 (6 bases). The germline V gene encodes CDR1 SGHDT and CDR2 YYEEEE. The CDR3 sequence is 13 residues long. The V end was cut by 9 bases, the J end by 8 bases, with 18 bases between. The CDR3 region is CAMGLRLVDEQFF. For the CDR3, the DNA is TGTGCCATGGGCCTTAGACTAGTCGATGAGCAGTTCTTC.

This clonotype was seen ten or more times. V usage is TRBV12-3 or TRBV12-4 and J usage is TRBJ2-4; no clear D. The CDR3 loop spans 13 amino acids. Trimming left V 7 bases short and J 4 bases short, with 11 bases between. The CDR3 nucleotides read TGTGCCAGCACCTCTGGACCTAAAAACATTCAGTACTTC. This gives the protein CASTSGPKNIQYF.

This clonotype has just a few counts. The chain carries TRBV7-3 and TRBJ2-3, with a possible D match to TRBD2 (5 bases). The germline CDR1 and CDR2 sequences are SGHTA and FQGTGA. Between the trimmed V and J ends, which lost 0 bases and 6 bases, there was a span of 10 bases. CDR3 size: 14 residues. The CDR3 loop is CASSLTLGADTQYF. CDR3 coding DNA: TGTGCCAGCAGCTTAACCTTGGGAGCGGATACGCAGTATTTT.

This clonotype was seen many times. The chain has TRBV9 and TRBJ2-5, with unresolved D. Germline CDR1 reads SGDLS; CDR2 reads YYNGEE. The ends were cut back, 0 bases at V and 5 bases at J, with 11 bases in the middle. The CDR3 runs to 14 residues. CDR3 in DNA: TGTGCCAGCAGCGTAGATGGGGTCTGGGAGACCCAGTACTTC. As protein: CASSVDGVWETQYF.

The V gene is TRBV6-2 or TRBV6-3, the J gene TRBJ1-1; TRBD1 agrees at 7 bases. This CDR3 comprises 17 residues. J gave up 3 bases and V 4 bases, and 14 bases lay outside the gene matches. The V gene's germline CDR1 is MNHEY and CDR2 SVGEGT. The CDR3 bases are TGTGCCAGCAGTTCCCCTTGGGGTTGGGACAGTTACACTGAAGCTTTCTTT. Its protein is CASSSPWGWDSYTEAFF.

This clonotype was seen a few times. This sequence joins TRBV3-1 and TRBJ2-7; tentatively, D is TRBD1 (6 bases). The germline V gene encodes CDR1 LGHDT and CDR2 YNNKEL (reference sequence). The CDR3 is made up of 16 amino acids. V lost 0 bases, J lost 3 bases, and 15 bases lay in between. The DNA of the CDR3 is TGTGCCAGCAGCCAAGATTGGGACATCCGAAACTACGAGCAGTACTTC. Its protein product is CASSQDWDIRNYEQYF.

The rearrangement joins TRBV12-3 or TRBV12-4 to TRBJ2-2; D might be TRBD2 (7 bases). Deletions cut 3 bases from V and 1 base from J, with 18 bases between. The CDR3 is 18 residues long. The chain's CDR3 is CASSLGTIDRLNTGELFF. CDR3 DNA sequence: TGTGCCAGCAGTTTGGGGACTATTGACAGGCTGAACACCGGGGAGCTGTTTTTT.

In its sample, this clonotype was seen many times. The chain carries TRBV7-6 and TRBJ2-7, with TRBD2 matching 7 bases. The V gene end was trimmed by 4 bases and the J gene end by 2 bases; junction bases not matched to a gene: 5. The germline V gene encodes CDR1 SGHVS and CDR2 FNYEAQ. CDR3 length: 14 residues. CDR3 protein: CASSSGTIPYEQYF. The CDR3 DNA is TGTGCCAGCAGCTCCGGGACTATCCCCTACGAGCAGTACTTC.

The chain has TRBV6-5 and TRBJ2-6; D possibly matches TRBD1 or TRBD2 (6 bases each). Trimming removed 4 bases from V and 4 bases from J, with 20 bases in between. This CDR3 comprises 18 residues. The germline gives CDR1 MNHEY, CDR2 SVGAGI. The CDR3 is CASSFLGGMAGGANVLTF. The CDR3 DNA reads TGTGCCAGCAGTTTCCTGGGGGGCATGGCGGGAGGGGCCAACGTCCTGACTTTC.

This clonotype was seen just once. The chain is built from TRBV9 and TRBJ2-2, with D maybe TRBD1 (6 bases). The CDR3 has 14 residues. Germline V gives CDR1 SGDLS, CDR2 YYNGEE. V lost 0 bases and J lost 5, with 8 bases in between. The CDR3 sequence: CASSVEDRTGELFF. The CDR3 nucleotides are TGTGCCAGCAGCGTAGAAGACAGGACCGGGGAGCTGTTTTTT.

This clonotype was detected ten times or more. The chain recombines TRBV7-2 with TRBJ2-7; 7 nucleotides match TRBD2. Trimming cost V 5 bases and J 2 bases; bases outside gene matches: 6. The CDR3 has 14 residues. CDR1 is SGHTA, CDR2 FQGNSA, per germline. The CDR3 here is CASSPLAGAYEQYF. CDR3 nucleotides: TGTGCCAGCAGCCCCTTGGCGGGAGCCTACGAGCAGTACTTC.

In its sample, this clonotype was seen many times. The chain combines TRBV9 with TRBJ2-3; 10 positions match TRBD2. Germline V gene lookup returns CDR1 SGDLS and CDR2 YYNGEE. V was clipped by 4 bases and J by 3 bases; unmatched bases: 5. This CDR3 contains 15 residues. CDR3 loop: CASSPSGGVTDTQYF. The CDR3 DNA reads as TGTGCCAGCAGCCCCAGCGGGGGGGTGACAGATACGCAGTATTTT.

The sample holds many counts of this clonotype. The rearrangement joins TRBV27 to TRBJ2-7; 7 positions agree with TRBD1. CDR1 and CDR2 (germline): MNHEY, SMNVEV (reference sequence). The CDR3 has 16 amino acids. The trim removed 2 bases at V and 6 bases at J, leaving 13 bases unmatched. In DNA, the CDR3 is TGTGCCAGCAGTTTACAACAGACGACAGGGTTCGCCGAGCAGTACTTC. Amino acid sequence: CASSLQQTTGFAEQYF.

The rearrangement uses TRBV12-3 or TRBV12-4 and TRBJ1-2; 7 positions match TRBD1. The trim removed 6 bases at V and 4 bases at J, leaving 5 bases unmatched. This CDR3 region has 13 residues. CDR3 protein: CASRPGGIYGYTF. In DNA, the CDR3 is TGTGCCAGCAGACCAGGGGGAATCTATGGCTACACCTTC.

The DNA for the CDR3 is TGTGCCACCAACGGACAGGGTATTTCTGGAAACACCATATATTTT. It codes for CATNGQGISGNTIYF. The chain has TRBV10-3 and TRBJ1-3; 8 bases are shared with TRBD1. V lost 10 bases and J lost 1; bases outside the gene matches: 9. The CDR3 consists of 15 residues. CDR1 is ENHRY, CDR2 SYGVKD, per germline.

V and J are TRBV9 and TRBJ2-3; D tentatively fits TRBD1 or TRBD2 (6 bases each). The CDR3 is 15 residues long. Germline CDR1 is SGDLS and CDR2 is YYNGEE. V lost 2 bases and J 1 base, leaving 11 bases between the germline ends. DNA of the CDR3: TGTGCCAGCAGCGTCCAGGGGACTCGCACAGATACGCAGTATTTT. As protein: CASSVQGTRTDTQYF.

This clonotype was detected many times. The chain has TRBV27 and TRBJ1-1; perhaps TRBD1 as D (5 bases). CDR1 MNHEY and CDR2 SMNVEV come from the germline V gene (reference sequence). The CDR3 extends over 13 amino acids. V lost 7 bases and J lost 1, with 10 bases in between. The CDR3 region has the DNA TGTGCCAGCAAGATACAGGAGAACACTGAAGCTTTCTTT. This encodes CASKIQENTEAFF.

This chain connects TRBV12-3 or TRBV12-4 to TRBJ2-1, with D possibly being TRBD2 (5 bases). This CDR3 region has 16 residues. Trimming removed 0 bases at V and 6 bases at J, with 15 bases between. The CDR3 nucleotides read TGTGCCAGCAGTTTAGCGCTGTGGACTCAGGTCAATGAGCAGTTCTTC. Protein: CASSLALWTQVNEQFF.

This clonotype occurred a few times. This sequence joins TRBV7-9 and TRBJ2-7, with D perhaps TRBD1 (6 bases). Germline-derived CDR1 and CDR2 are SEHNR and FQNEAQ (reference sequence). The CDR3 is 14 amino acids. Trimming took 4 bases from V and 3 from J, leaving 13 bases between them. The CDR3: CASSSSDSNYEQYF. Written as DNA, the CDR3 is TGTGCCAGCAGCTCTTCGGACAGCAACTACGAGCAGTACTTC. Using reference TRBV7-9 and TRBJ2-7 for the parts outside the CDR3, the full variable domain is DTGVSQNPRHKITKRGQNVTFRCDPISEHNRLYWYRQTLGQGPEFLTYFQNEAQLEKSRLLSDRFSAERPKGSFSTLEIQRTEQGDSAMYLCASSSSDSNYEQYFGPGTRLTVT.

This chain connects TRBV29-1 to TRBJ1-1; TRBD1 aligns across 9 bases. Trimming at V came to 6 bases and at J to 5 bases, leaving 10 bases not matched to a gene. Germline values: CDR1 SQVTM, CDR2 ANQGSEA. CDR3 size: 14 residues. CDR3 amino acids: CSVGVDRGWTEAFF. CDR3 nucleotide sequence: TGCAGCGTAGGCGTCGACAGGGGGTGGACTGAAGCTTTCTTT.

In this sample, this clonotype turned up many times. V and J are TRBV4-2 and TRBJ2-7, with D tentatively TRBD2 (6 bases). Germline CDR1 LGHNA, CDR2 YNFKEQ. This CDR3 is 15 amino acids long. V was shortened by 0 bases and J by 2 bases, with 11 bases between the two germline ends. The CDR3 nucleotides are TGTGCCAGCAGCCAAGAAAGGGACTGGACCTACGAGCAGTACTTC. Protein product: CASSQERDWTYEQYF.

This sequence joins TRBV3-1 and TRBJ2-5, with D hard to call. The ends were cut back, 0 bases at V and 1 base at J, with 9 bases in the middle. CDR1 and CDR2 (germline): LGHDT, YNNKEL (reference sequence). This CDR3 region has 15 residues. CDR3 amino acids: CASSQDLTPQETQYF. The CDR3, as DNA: TGTGCCAGCAGCCAAGATCTAACACCCCAAGAGACCCAGTACTTC.